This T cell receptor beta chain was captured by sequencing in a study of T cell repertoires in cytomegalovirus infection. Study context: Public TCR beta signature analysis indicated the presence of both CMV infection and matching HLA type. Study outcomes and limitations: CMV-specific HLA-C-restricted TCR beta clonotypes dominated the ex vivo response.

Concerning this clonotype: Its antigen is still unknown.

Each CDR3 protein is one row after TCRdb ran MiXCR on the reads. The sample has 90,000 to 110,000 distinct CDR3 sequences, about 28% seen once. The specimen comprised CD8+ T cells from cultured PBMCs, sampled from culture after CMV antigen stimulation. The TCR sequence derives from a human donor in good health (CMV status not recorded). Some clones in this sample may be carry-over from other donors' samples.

The CDR3 is CASSLGQGGTDTQYF. CDR3 nucleotide sequence: TGTGCCAGCAGCTTAGGACAGGGCGGCACAGATACGCAGTATTTT. The V and J genes are TRBV7-9 and TRBJ2-3; 7 nucleotides align to TRBD1. The germline CDR1 and CDR2 sequences are SEHNR and FQNEAQ (reference sequence). The CDR3 sequence is 15 residues long. J gave up 1 base and V 1 base, and 2 bases lay outside the gene matches.